The present entry profiles one TCR beta chain with its context. Trimming stripped 2 bases from V and 0 bases from J, with 11 bases between. From germline, CDR1 is KGHSH and CDR2 LQKENI. CDR3 length: 15 residues. The table came from immunoSEQ multiplex PCR; TCRdb's copy has only in-frame clones and leaves some out. This sample has millions of clones, with 85% to 95% found just once. This specimen belongs to a study of shared clonotypes between healthy human individuals. The receptor's source is a man younger than 30 in good health. V and J are TRBV18 and TRBJ2-7; D might be TRBD1 (5 bases). Sequenced input: naive CD4+ T cells sorted from blood. As to subset: CD45RA+ positively selected. This CDR3 reads CASSPGHGASYEQYF. CDR3 DNA sequence: TGTGCCAGCTCACCAGGGCATGGGGCCTCCTACGAGCAGTACTTC.